The clone carrying this TCR beta chain was detected many times. The antigen is unknown. In this cohort, patients with other autoimmune diseases, uncontrolled infections, pregnancy or lactation were excluded. The PBMCs had their origin in around 10 ml of fresh peripheral blood. The data were obtained in a study of Graves' ophthalmopathy and Graves' hyperthyroidism. CDR1 is SEHNR and CDR2 is FQNEAQ in the germline V gene (reference sequence). Trimming cost V 4 bases and J 3 bases, with 16 bases left between them. The CDR3 sequence is 15 residues long. The study amplified TCR beta CDR3 regions using RNA transcripts. Following a first-round RT-PCR that used HTBI primers, a second-round multiplex PCR was carried out. One entry per CDR3 protein results from TCRdb running MiXCR on the multiplex PCR reads. The table lists 740,000 or so distinct CDR3 sequences, around 40% of them singletons. Findings and caveats of the study: Thyroid clonotypes that were expanded above 0.001 frequency mostly also appeared in blood. The model predicted ophthalmopathy progression with 70.59% sensitivity and approximately 72% specificity.

The specimen was peripheral blood. The receptor was derived from an adult man with Graves' ophthalmopathy. The gene calls are TRBV7-9 and TRBJ2-7; possibly TRBD1 or TRBD2 for D (5 bases each). CDR3 sequence: CASSSPSGSSYEQYF. The CDR3 DNA follows: TGTGCCAGCAGCTCACCGTCAGGGAGCAGCTACGAGCAGTACTTC. The entire variable domain, with the rest obtained from reference TRBV7-9 and TRBJ2-7, is as follows: DTGVSQNPRHKITKRGQNVTFRCDPISEHNRLYWYRQTLGQGPEFLTYFQNEAQLEKSRLLSDRFSAERPKGSFSTLEIQRTEQGDSAMYLCASSSPSGSSYEQYFGPGTRLTVT.